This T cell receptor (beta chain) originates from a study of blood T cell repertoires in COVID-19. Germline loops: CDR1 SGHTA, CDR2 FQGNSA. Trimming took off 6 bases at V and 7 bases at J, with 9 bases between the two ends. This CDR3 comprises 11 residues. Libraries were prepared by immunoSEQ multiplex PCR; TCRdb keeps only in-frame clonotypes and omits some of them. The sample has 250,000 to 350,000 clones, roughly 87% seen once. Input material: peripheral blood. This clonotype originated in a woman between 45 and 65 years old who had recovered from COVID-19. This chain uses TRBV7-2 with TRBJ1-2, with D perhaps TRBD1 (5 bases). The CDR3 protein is CASRPRVGYTF. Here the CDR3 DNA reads TGTGCCAGCAGACCCAGGGTTGGCTACACCTTC. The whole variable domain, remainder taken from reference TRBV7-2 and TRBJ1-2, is GAGVSQSPSNKVTEKGKDVELRCDPISGHTALYWYRQSLGQGLEFLIYFQGNSAPDKSGLPSDRFSAERTGGSVSTLTIQRTQQEDSAVYLCASRPRVGYTFGSGTRLTVV.